This TCR beta chain was sequenced in a study of CD8 T cells in Susac syndrome. An input of roughly 0.5 to 1 ug of RNA was subjected to reverse transcription using random hexamers. Multiplex PCR with immunoSEQ amplified the TCR beta CDR3 across 54 Vbeta and 13 Jbeta. TCRdb reanalysed the immunoSEQ multiplex PCR reads using MiXCR and keeps one entry per CDR3 protein. The table records about 400,000 distinct CDR3 sequences, more than 80% of them present only once. The specimen was CD8+ T cells from PBMCs. This sequence was found in a human donor with multiple sclerosis.

The CDR3, as DNA: TGTGCCAGCAGCTTGGACTTTTCGGCTAGCGGATACACAGATACGCAGTATTTT. Translated: CASSLDFSASGYTDTQYF. The V gene is TRBV5-5, the J gene TRBJ2-3; TRBD2 aligns across 7 bases. Germline assignment: CDR1 SGHKS and CDR2 YYEKEE (reference sequence). The CDR3 runs 18 residues. V was pared by 0 bases and J by 2 bases, with 12 bases of the junction left unmatched.